Described below is a single T cell receptor (beta chain) sequence and its context. A read error may be the cause here, since a much bigger clone is one base away. MiXCR, run by TCRdb on the 5' RACE reads, gives a single entry per CDR3 protein. The table has hundreds of thousands of distinct CDR3 sequences, 20% to 30% seen once. These data belong to a study of CD8 T cells in ankylosing spondylitis. Germline loops: CDR1 SQVTM, CDR2 ANQGSEA. The CDR3 contains 13 residues. The clonotype originates from a male donor with ankylosing spondylitis or in good health (not recorded which). Material for sequencing was blood, either unsorted or a sorted T cell fraction (not recorded which). V is TRBV29-1 and J is TRBJ1-2, with 7 bases fitting TRBD1. The chain's CDR3 is CSGLGGSNYGSTF. The CDR3 nucleotides are TGCAGCGGATTAGGGGGCTCCAACTATGGCTCCACCTTC.